The rows below give T cell receptor beta chains drawn from one sample of a study of blood T cell repertoires in COVID-19. Here immunoSEQ multiplex PCR was the method, and the copy in TCRdb shows in-frame clones only, minus some. The sample consists of some 190,000 clones, over 75% of them appearing once. Input material: PBMCs or T cells enriched from blood (not recorded which). Receptors originate from a young man with acute COVID-19. CDR3s include the opening cysteine and the closing phenylalanine or tryptophan. Fields, in order: V gene, D gene, J gene, clone size, CDR3 DNA, CDR3 protein. A D gene is named only where the DNA matches it firmly. Not every row has a clone size; where given, it reads once, few, many or a size class.

TRBV27	-	TRBJ1-2	-	TGTGCCAGCAGTCGCAGGGCGTCCTATGGCTACACCTTC	CASSRRASYGYTF
TRBV4-2	TRBD2	TRBJ2-1	-	TGTGCCAGCAGCCAAGGGGTAACGGGGGGGTACAATGAGCAGTTCTTC	CASSQGVTGGYNEQFF
TRBV5-6	-	TRBJ1-6	once	TGTGCCAGCAGCTTAGAGGGTTCACCCCTCCACTTT	CASSLEGSPLHF
TRBV6-5	TRBD1	TRBJ1-2	many	TGTGCCAGCAGTTACGTGGACAGGGGTGGTGGCTACACCTTC	CASSYVDRGGGYTF
TRBV6-1	TRBD1	TRBJ1-5	-	TGTGCCAGCAGTGAATCCAGGGGGTCGGGGCCCCAGCATTTT	CASSESRGSGPQHF
TRBV19	-	TRBJ2-6	-	TGTGCCAGTAGTTCCCGTAGCTCTGGGGCCAACGTCCTGACTTTC	CASSSRSSGANVLTF
TRBV7-9	-	TRBJ1-5	-	TGTGCCAGCAGCTTTGGCCAGAACAATCAGCCCCAGCATTTT	CASSFGQNNQPQHF
TRBV6-5	TRBD1	TRBJ2-3	-	TGTGCCAGCAGCAAGACAGGGGATAGCACAGATACGCAGTATTTT	CASSKTGDSTDTQYF
TRBV19	-	TRBJ2-3	once	TGTGCCAGTAGTCCTAGGGGGGGTTTTAGCACAGATACGCAGTATTTT	CASSPRGGFSTDTQYF
TRBV7-9	-	TRBJ1-5	-	TGTGCCAGCAGCTTAGGGCCGGCAGGGAATCAGCCCCAGCATTTT	CASSLGPAGNQPQHF
TRBV12-3/TRBV12-4	-	TRBJ2-5	once	TGTGCCAGCAGTTCCCTGAGGGAGACCCAGTACTTC	CASSSLRETQYF
TRBV10-3	-	TRBJ1-1	few	TGTGCCATCAGTGAAAACTGGAACACTGAAGCTTTCTTT	CAISENWNTEAFF
TRBV10-3	TRBD1	TRBJ2-1	-	TGTGCCATCAGTGGACAGGGGGCCTACAATGAGCAGTTCTTC	CAISGQGAYNEQFF
TRBV6-5	TRBD1	TRBJ2-7	-	TGTGCCAGCAGGAGGGGACAGGGGGCCTACGAGCAGTACTTC	CASRRGQGAYEQYF
TRBV30	-	TRBJ2-3	-	TGTGCCTGGAGTGTACGCGGGGATACGCAGTATTTT	CAWSVRGDTQYF
TRBV19	TRBD1	TRBJ1-1	-	TGTGCCAGTAGTGTGGACAGGGGGCGCACCCGGAACACTGAAGCTTTCTTT	CASSVDRGRTRNTEAFF
TRBV30	TRBD1	TRBJ1-2	-	TGTGCCTGGAGTGCGGGACAGGGGAGGGTAGACTACACCTTC	CAWSAGQGRVDYTF
TRBV11-2	-	TRBJ1-3	-	TGTGCCAGCAGCTTAGTGGGTCAGGGAACATCTGGAAACACCATATATTTT	CASSLVGQGTSGNTIYF
TRBV19	TRBD2	TRBJ2-2	-	TGTGCCACTCCGGGACTAGCGGGCACCGGGGAGCTGTTTTTT	CATPGLAGTGELFF
TRBV2	TRBD2	TRBJ2-5	-	TGTGCCAGCGGATTGGCGGGGGTGCGAGAGACCCAGTACTTC	CASGLAGVRETQYF
TRBV5-6	-	TRBJ2-1	-	TGTGCCAGCAGGCACGGAACAGGGTCCTACAATGAGCAGTTCTTC	CASRHGTGSYNEQFF
TRBV6-5	-	TRBJ1-1	-	TGTGCCAGCAGTTATAGCCAGAGAAGCACTGAAGCTTTCTTT	CASSYSQRSTEAFF
TRBV6-5	TRBD1	TRBJ2-1	-	TGTGCCAGCAGTCAGACAGGGGCTTCCTACAATGAGCAGTTCTTC	CASSQTGASYNEQFF
TRBV5-1	TRBD1	TRBJ2-5	-	TGCGCCAGCAGCGTGACAGGGGCAAAAGAGACCCAGTACTTC	CASSVTGAKETQYF
TRBV10-3	TRBD1	TRBJ2-1	-	TGTGCCATAAAAACTTCGTCAGACAGGGTAAGAAATGAGCAGTTCTTC	CAIKTSSDRVRNEQFF
TRBV25-1	-	TRBJ1-2	-	TGTGCCAGCAGTGTGGGGCTTGATGGCTACACCTTC	CASSVGLDGYTF
TRBV2	TRBD1	TRBJ1-5	-	TGTGCCAGCACTGGGGACAGAAACAATCAGCCCCAGCATTTT	CASTGDRNNQPQHF